The clone carrying this TCR beta chain has ten or more counts. Its antigen is not identified. This entry comes from a study of CD8 T cells in ankylosing spondylitis. Study-level results: Reactive arthritis synovial fluid and blood were previously reported to contain some motif variants.

Quantitative 5'-RACE was performed with molecular barcodes, and it yielded the TCR beta libraries. TCRdb ran MiXCR on the 5' RACE reads and lists one entry per CDR3 protein. The sample has about 250,000 distinct CDR3 sequences; more than 20% are singletons. The CDR3 extends over 16 amino acids. V lost 0 bases, J lost 2 bases, and 12 bases lay in between. The chain links TRBV12-3 or TRBV12-4 to TRBJ2-3; D uncertain. The clonotype originates from a male donor with ankylosing spondylitis or in good health (not recorded which). Sequenced sample: blood, either unsorted or a sorted T cell fraction (not recorded which). The CDR3 coding sequence is TGTGCCAGCAGTTTAGCCCCTTTTCGGGTCACAGATACGCAGTATTTT. Its translation: CASSLAPFRVTDTQYF.